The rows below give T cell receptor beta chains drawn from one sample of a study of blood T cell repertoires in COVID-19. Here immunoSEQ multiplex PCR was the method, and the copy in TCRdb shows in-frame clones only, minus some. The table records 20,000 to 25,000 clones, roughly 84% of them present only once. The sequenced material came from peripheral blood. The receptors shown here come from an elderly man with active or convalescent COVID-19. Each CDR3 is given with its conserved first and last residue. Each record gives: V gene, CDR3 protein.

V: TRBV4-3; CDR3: CASSQSPGRTDTQYF
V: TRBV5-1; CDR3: CASRLGSGSNEQFF
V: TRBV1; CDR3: CTSSQGSEETQYF
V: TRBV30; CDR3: CAWSSVRTDTQYF
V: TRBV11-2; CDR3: CASSLDLAGSYEQYF
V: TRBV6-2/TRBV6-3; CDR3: CASSPGDRGNTGELFF
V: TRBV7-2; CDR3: CASSSTATSGSTDTQYF
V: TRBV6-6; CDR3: CASTGGGNQPQHF
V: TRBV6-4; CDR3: CASSDSRAVGGYTF
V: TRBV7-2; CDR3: CASSRVFPGSYNEQFF
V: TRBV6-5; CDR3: CASSYRQGVTDTQYF
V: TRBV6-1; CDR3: CASSELRVRAGNTIYF
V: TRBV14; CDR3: CASSQIAGGPYNEQFF
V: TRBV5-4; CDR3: CASSRAGLYKTGELFF
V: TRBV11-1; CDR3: CASSLASNRAGAFF
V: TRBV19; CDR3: CASSITPMLAGGNTGELFF
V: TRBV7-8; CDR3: CASSLVSGGNGYTF
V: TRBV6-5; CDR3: CASSYSNQRSFYGYTF
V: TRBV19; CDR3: CASSRGPRVF
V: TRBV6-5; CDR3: CASSYHRGLGTEAFF
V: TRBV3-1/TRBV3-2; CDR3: CASSQDPGLGSYEQYF
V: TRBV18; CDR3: CASSPTRGNTEAFF
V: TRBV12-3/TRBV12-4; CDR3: CASTLETDQPQHF
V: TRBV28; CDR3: CASRPRQGYSYEQYF
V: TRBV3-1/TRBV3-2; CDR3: CASSPPGQVQDEKLFF
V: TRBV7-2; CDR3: CASSRQRQETQYF
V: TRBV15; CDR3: CATSRGGADRRTDTQYF
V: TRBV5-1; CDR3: CASSTELGRAYGYTF
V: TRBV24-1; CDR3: CALNKGGRETQYF
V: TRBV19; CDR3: CASRPPGNEQFF
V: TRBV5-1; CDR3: CASSLDRGRNSPLHF
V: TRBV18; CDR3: CASSPTVESGYGYTF
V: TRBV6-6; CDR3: CASSYGGREGNQPQHF
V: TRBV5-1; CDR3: CASSSSIPGSYEQYF
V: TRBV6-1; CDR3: CASSERRVGVGDTEAFF
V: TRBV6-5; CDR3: CASTAGWRDEQYF
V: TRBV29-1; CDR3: CSVERGTGNTIYF
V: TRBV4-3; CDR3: CASSQVWTGGVETQYF
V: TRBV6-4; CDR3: CASSATGGTDTQYF
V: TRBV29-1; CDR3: CSVRIGARGNTEAFF
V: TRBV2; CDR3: CASSERPGNYGYTF
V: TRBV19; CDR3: CASSPPGTYGYTF
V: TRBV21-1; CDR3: CASSSRGGSGCNTDTQYF
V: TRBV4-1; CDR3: CASTRLAGLKNTGELFF
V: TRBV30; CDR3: CAWSPQGFEKLFF
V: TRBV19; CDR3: CASSATGTGDYEQYF
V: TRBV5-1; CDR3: CASSLSSDSYEQYF
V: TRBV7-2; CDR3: CASSLGGYSNQPQHF
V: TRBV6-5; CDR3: CASSNRGGDTEAFF